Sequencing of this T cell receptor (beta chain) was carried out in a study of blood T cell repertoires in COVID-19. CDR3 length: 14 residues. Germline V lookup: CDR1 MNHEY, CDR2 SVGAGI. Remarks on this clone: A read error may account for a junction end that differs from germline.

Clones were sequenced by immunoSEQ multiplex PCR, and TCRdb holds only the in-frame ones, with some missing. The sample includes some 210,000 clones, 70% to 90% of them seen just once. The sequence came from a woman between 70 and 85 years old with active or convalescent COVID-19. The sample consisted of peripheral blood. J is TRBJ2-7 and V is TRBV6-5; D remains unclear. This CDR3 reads CASSYDRVSYEQYF. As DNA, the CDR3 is TGTGCCAGTAGTTACGATCGTGTCAGCTACGAGCAGTACTTC.